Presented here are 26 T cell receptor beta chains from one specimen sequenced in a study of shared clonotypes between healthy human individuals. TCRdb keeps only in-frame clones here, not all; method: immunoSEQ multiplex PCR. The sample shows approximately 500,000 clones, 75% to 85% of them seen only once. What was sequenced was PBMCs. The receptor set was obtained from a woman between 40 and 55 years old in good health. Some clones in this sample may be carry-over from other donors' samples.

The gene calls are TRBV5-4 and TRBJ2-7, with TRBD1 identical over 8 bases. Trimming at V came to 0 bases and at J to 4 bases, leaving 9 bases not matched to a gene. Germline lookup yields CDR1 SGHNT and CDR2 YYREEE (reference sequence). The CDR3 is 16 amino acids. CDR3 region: CASSLGAGTGVYEQYF. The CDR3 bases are TGTGCCAGCAGCTTGGGAGCCGGGACAGGAGTTTACGAGCAGTACTTC.

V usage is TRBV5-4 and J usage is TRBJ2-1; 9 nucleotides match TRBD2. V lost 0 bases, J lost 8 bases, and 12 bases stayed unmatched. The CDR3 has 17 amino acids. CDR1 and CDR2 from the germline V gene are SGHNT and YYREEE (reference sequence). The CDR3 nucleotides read TGTGCCAGCAGCTTGGCTTTGTCTAGCGGGGACCCCTATGAGCAGTTCTTC. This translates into CASSLALSSGDPYEQFF.

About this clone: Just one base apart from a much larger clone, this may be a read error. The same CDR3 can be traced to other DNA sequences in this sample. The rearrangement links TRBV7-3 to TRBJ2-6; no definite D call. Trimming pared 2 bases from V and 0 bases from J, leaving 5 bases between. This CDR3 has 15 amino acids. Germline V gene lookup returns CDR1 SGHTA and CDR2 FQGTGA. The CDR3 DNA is TGTGCCAGCAGCTTAGTCTTCTCTGGGGCCAACGTCCTGACTTTC. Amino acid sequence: CASSLVFSGANVLTF.

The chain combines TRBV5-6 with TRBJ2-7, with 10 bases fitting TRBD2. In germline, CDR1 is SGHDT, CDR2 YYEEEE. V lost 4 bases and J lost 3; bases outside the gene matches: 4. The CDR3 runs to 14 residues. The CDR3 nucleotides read TGTGCCAGCAGCCCAGCGGGAGGGGTCTACGAGCAGTACTTC. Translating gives CASSPAGGVYEQYF. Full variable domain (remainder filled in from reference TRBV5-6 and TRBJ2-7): DAGVTQSPTHLIKTRGQQVTLRCSPKSGHDTVSWYQQALGQGPQFIFQYYEEEERQRGNFPDRFSGHQFPNYSSELNVNALLLGDSALYLCASSPAGGVYEQYFGPGTRLTVT.

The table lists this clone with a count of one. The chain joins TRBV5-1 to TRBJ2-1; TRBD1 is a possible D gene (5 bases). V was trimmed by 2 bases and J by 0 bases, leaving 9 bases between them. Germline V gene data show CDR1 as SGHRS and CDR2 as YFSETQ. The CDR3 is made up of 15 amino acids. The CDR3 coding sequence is TGCGCCAGCAGCTTAACCCAGGGCTCCTACAATGAGCAGTTCTTC. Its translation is CASSLTQGSYNEQFF.

This CDR3 is CASSLGSVVDSTDTQYF. The CDR3 bases are TGTGCCAGCAGCTTAGGGTCGGTCGTGGACTCCACAGATACGCAGTATTTT. The chain links TRBV7-8 to TRBJ2-3; tentative D call: TRBD2 (5 bases). The CDR3 is made up of 17 amino acids. V lost 1 base and J lost 2, with 16 bases in between. Germline V gene lookup returns CDR1 SGHVS and CDR2 FQNEAQ.

For the CDR3, the DNA is TGTGCCAGCAGCCGGGGTGGTAGTGGGACTTTCGATACGCAGTATTTT. The encoded protein is CASSRGGSGTFDTQYF. The J gene is TRBJ2-3, the V gene TRBV7-2; tentatively, D is TRBD2 (6 bases). The germline CDR1 and CDR2 sequences are SGHTA and FQGNSA. CDR3 size: 16 residues. Trimming left V 5 bases short and J 6 bases short, with 21 bases between.

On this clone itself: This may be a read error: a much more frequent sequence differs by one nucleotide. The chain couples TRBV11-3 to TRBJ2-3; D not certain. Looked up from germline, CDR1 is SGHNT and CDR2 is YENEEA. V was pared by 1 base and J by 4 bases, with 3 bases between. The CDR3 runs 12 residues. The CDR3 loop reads CASSLGSDTQYF. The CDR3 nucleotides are TGTGCCAGCAGCTTAGGGTCAGATACGCAGTATTTT.

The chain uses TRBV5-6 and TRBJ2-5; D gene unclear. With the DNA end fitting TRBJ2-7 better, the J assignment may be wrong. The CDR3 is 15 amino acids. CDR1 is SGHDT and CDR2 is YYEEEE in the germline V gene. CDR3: CASSGEEVFPYEQYF. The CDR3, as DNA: TGTGCCAGCAGCGGGGAAGAAGTCTTCCCCTACGAGCAGTACTTC.

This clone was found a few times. The CDR3 reads CASSPTKDTQYF. As DNA, the CDR3 is TGTGCCAGCTCACCTACGAAAGATACGCAGTATTTT. The chain employs TRBV18 and TRBJ2-3, with unresolved D. The CDR3 extends over 12 amino acids. CDR1 KGHSH and CDR2 LQKENI come from the germline V gene. V was cut by 3 bases and J by 5 bases, with 6 bases left in between. Together with reference TRBV18 and TRBJ2-3, the CDR3 gives the full variable domain: NAGVMQNPRHLVRRRGQEARLRCSPMKGHSHVYWYRQLPEEGLKFMVYLQKENIIDESGMPKERFSAEFPKEGPSILRIQQVVRGDSAAYFCASSPTKDTQYFGPGTRLTVL.

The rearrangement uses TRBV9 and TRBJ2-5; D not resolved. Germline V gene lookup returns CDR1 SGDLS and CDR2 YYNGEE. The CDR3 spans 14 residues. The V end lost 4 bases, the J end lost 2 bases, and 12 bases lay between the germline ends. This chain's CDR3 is CASSTTWGQETQYF. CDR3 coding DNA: TGTGCCAGCAGCACCACGTGGGGACAAGAGACCCAGTACTTC. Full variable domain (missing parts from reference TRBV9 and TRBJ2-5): DSGVTQTPKHLITATGQRVTLRCSPRSGDLSVYWYQQSLDQGLQFLIQYYNGEERAKGNILERFSAQQFPDLHSELNLSSLELGDSALYFCASSTTWGQETQYFGPGTRLLVL.

CDR3 protein: CSVDQGGNTEAFF. DNA for the CDR3: TGCAGCGTGGATCAGGGGGGGAACACTGAAGCTTTCTTT. The chain is built from TRBV29-1 and TRBJ1-1; 7 positions agree with TRBD1. CDR1 is SQVTM, CDR2 ANQGSEA, per germline. The ends lost 6 bases at V and 1 base at J; junction bases unmatched: 5. This CDR3 is built from 13 residues.

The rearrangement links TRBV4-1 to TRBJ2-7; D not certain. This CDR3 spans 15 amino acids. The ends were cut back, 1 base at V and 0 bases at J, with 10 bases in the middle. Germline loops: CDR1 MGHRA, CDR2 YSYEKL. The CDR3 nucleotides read TGCGCCAGCAGCCAAGGGTGGGCCCGCTCCTACGAGCAGTACTTC. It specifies CASSQGWARSYEQYF.

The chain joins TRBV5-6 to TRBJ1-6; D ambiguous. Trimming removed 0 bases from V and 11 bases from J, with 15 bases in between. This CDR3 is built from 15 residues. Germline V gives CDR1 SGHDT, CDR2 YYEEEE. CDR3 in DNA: TGTGCCAGCAGCTTGGATGGTGGCGGAAACGCACCCCTCCACTTT. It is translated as CASSLDGGGNAPLHF. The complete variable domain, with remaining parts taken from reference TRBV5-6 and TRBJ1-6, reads DAGVTQSPTHLIKTRGQQVTLRCSPKSGHDTVSWYQQALGQGPQFIFQYYEEEERQRGNFPDRFSGHQFPNYSSELNVNALLLGDSALYLCASSLDGGGNAPLHFGNGTRLTVT.

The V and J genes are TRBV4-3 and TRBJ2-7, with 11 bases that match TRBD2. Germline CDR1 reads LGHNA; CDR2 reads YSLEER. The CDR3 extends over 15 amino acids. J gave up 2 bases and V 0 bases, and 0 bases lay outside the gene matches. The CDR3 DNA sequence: TGCGCCAGCAGCCAAGAACTAGCGGGAGCCTACGAGCAGTACTTC. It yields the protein CASSQELAGAYEQYF.

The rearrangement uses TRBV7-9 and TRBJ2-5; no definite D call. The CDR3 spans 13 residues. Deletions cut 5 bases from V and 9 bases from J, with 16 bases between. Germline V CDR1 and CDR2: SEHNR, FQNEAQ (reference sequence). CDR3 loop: CASSTTGPGPQYF. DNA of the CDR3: TGTGCCAGCAGCACGACTGGCCCTGGGCCCCAGTACTTC.

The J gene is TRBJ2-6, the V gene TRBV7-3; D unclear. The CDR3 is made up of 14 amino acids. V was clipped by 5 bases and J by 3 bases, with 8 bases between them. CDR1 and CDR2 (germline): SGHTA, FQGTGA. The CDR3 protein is CASSTGRGANVLTF. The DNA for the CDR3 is TGTGCCAGCAGCACCGGACGTGGGGCCAACGTCCTGACTTTC.

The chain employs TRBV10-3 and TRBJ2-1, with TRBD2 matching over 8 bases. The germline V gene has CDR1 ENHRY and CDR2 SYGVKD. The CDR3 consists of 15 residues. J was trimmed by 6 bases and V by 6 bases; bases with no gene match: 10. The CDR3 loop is CAIRESSGNPNEQFF. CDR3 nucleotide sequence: TGTGCCATCAGAGAGAGTAGCGGGAACCCCAATGAGCAGTTCTTC.

The CDR3, as DNA: TGTGCCAGCAGCCCAGACAGGAGCGGCTACGAGCAGTACTTC. As protein: CASSPDRSGYEQYF. The rearrangement uses TRBV7-3 and TRBJ2-7, with D maybe TRBD1 (6 bases). Germline V gene lookup returns CDR1 SGHTA and CDR2 FQGTGA. This CDR3 has 14 residues. V lost 5 bases and J 3 bases, leaving 14 bases between the germline ends.

Here the CDR3 DNA reads TGCGCCAGCAGCGCGGGTGGGACTAGCGGGAGCACAGATACGCAGTATTTT. Translated: CASSAGGTSGSTDTQYF. The chain uses TRBV5-1 and TRBJ2-3; 12 nucleotides line up with TRBD2. The germline V gene encodes CDR1 SGHRS and CDR2 YFSETQ. V shed 4 bases, J shed 0 bases, and the junction held 6 bases outside the gene matches. The CDR3 loop spans 17 amino acids. The full variable domain, its missing parts supplied by reference TRBV5-1 and TRBJ2-3, is KAGVTQTPRYLIKTRGQQVTLSCSPISGHRSVSWYQQTPGQGLQFLFEYFSETQRNKGNFPGRFSGRQFSNSRSEMNVSTLELGDSALYLCASSAGGTSGSTDTQYFGPGTRLTVL.

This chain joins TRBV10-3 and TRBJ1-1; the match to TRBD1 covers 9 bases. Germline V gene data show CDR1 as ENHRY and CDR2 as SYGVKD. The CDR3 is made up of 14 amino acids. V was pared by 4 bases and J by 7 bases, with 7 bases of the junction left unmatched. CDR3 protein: CAISVGTGSGEAFF. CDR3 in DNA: TGTGCCATCAGTGTTGGGACAGGGTCTGGTGAAGCTTTCTTT.

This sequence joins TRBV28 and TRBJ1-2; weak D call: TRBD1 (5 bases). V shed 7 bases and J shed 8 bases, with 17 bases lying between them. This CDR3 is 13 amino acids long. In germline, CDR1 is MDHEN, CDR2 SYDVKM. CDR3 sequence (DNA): TGTGCCAGCATGGCAGGGATTGAAATAGGCTACACCTTC. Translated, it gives CASMAGIEIGYTF.

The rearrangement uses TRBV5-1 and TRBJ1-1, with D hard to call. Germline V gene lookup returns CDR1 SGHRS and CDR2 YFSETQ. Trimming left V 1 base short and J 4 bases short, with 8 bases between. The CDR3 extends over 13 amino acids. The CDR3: CASSLNLGTEAFF. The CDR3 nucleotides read TGCGCCAGCAGCTTGAATCTGGGCACTGAAGCTTTCTTT.

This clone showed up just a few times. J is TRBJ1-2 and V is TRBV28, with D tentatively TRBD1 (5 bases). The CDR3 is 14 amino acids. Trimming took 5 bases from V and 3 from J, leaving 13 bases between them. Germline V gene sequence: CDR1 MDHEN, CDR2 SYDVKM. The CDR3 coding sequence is TGTGCCAGCAGTAAAAGGGGACGATACTATGGCTACACCTTC. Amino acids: CASSKRGRYYGYTF.

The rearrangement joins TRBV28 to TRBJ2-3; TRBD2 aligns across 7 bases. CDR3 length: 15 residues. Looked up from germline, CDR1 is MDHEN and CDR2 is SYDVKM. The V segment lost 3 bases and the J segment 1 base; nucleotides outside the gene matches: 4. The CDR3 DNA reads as TGTGCCAGCAGTTTGGCGGGGGTGGGCACAGATACGCAGTATTTT. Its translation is CASSLAGVGTDTQYF.

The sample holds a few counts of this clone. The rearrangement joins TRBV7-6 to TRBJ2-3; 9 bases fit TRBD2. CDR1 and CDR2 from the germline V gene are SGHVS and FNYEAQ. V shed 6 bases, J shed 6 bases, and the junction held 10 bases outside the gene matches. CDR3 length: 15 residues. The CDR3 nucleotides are TGTGCCAGCAGTGATAGCGGGAGATTAGGTGATACGCAGTATTTT. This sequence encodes CASSDSGRLGDTQYF.